This passage covers 14 T cell receptor beta chains from one sample sequenced in a study of T cell changes during pregnancy in multiple sclerosis. Assay: immunoSEQ multiplex PCR; the TCRdb copy retains only in-frame clones and omits some. The sample shows under 65,000 clones, about 93% of them seen only once. The specimen was CD4+ T cells from peripheral blood mononuclear cells, collected after pregnancy. These receptors all stem from a female donor in good health, enrolled as a control in a pregnancy study.

CDR3 sequence: CASSLTSWYQETQYF. The CDR3 DNA sequence: TGTGCCAGCAGCTTAACTAGCTGGTACCAAGAGACCCAGTACTTC. This chain connects TRBV7-3 to TRBJ2-5; D ambiguous. Trimming stripped 0 bases from V and 0 bases from J, with 8 bases between. CDR1 is SGHTA and CDR2 is FQGTGA in the germline V gene. The CDR3 spans 15 residues.

The chain is built from TRBV7-6 and TRBJ1-1, with D perhaps matching TRBD1 (5 bases). The CDR3 consists of 18 residues. Trimming removed 5 bases at V and 3 bases at J, with 25 bases between. Germline V gene sequence: CDR1 SGHVS, CDR2 FNYEAQ. CDR3 sequence: CASSTPRGKGSVYTEAFF. Here the CDR3 DNA reads TGTGCCAGCAGCACCCCTCGGGGGAAGGGGTCTGTGTACACTGAAGCTTTCTTT.

This chain uses TRBV5-1 with TRBJ2-7; D might be TRBD1 (5 bases). V was cut by 7 bases and J by 6 bases, with 14 bases left in between. In germline, CDR1 is SGHRS, CDR2 YFSETQ. CDR3 length equals 12 residues. The CDR3, as DNA: TGCGCCAGCGAGACAGTCAAATCCGAGCAGTACTTC. Its protein product is CASETVKSEQYF.

This clone has just one count. The V gene is TRBV6-5, the J gene TRBJ2-5; 8 bases agree with TRBD2. Germline CDR1 reads MNHEY; CDR2 reads SVGAGI. The V and J ends lost 6 bases and 3 bases, in that order; junction bases with no gene match: 9. This CDR3 is 15 amino acids long. CDR3 residues: CASSSSSGREETQYF. CDR3 nucleotides: TGTGCCAGCAGCTCCTCTAGCGGGCGCGAAGAGACCCAGTACTTC.

This rearrangement joins TRBV9 to TRBJ2-3; the D gene is possibly TRBD1 (6 bases). CDR1 is SGDLS and CDR2 is YYNGEE in the germline V gene. Trimming cost V 5 bases and J 2 bases, with 12 bases left between them. This CDR3 is built from 14 residues. CDR3 sequence: CASSGGHFTDTQYF. The DNA of the CDR3 is TGTGCCAGCAGTGGGGGCCACTTCACAGATACGCAGTATTTT.

This chain connects TRBV19 to TRBJ2-2, with 14 bases aligning to TRBD2. Germline V lookup: CDR1 LNHDA, CDR2 SQIVND (reference sequence). Germline trimming cut 6 bases from V and 0 bases from J; bases unmatched to any gene: 12. This CDR3 contains 20 residues. The CDR3 loop reads CASRNVGLAGGLSNTGELFF. The CDR3 bases are TGTGCCAGTAGAAACGTCGGACTAGCGGGGGGCCTTTCGAACACCGGGGAGCTGTTTTTT. The full variable domain, rest sourced from reference TRBV19 and TRBJ2-2, is DGGITQSPKYLFRKEGQNVTLSCEQNLNHDAMYWYRQDPGQGLRLIYYSQIVNDFQKGDIAEGYSVSREKKESFPLTVTSAQKNPTAFYLCASRNVGLAGGLSNTGELFFGEGSRLTVL.

This clone has just one count. The chain links TRBV2 to TRBJ2-3; no clear D. V was shortened by 3 bases and J by 2 bases, with 12 bases between the two germline ends. Germline CDR1 is SNHLY and CDR2 is FYNNEI. The CDR3 loop spans 15 amino acids. CDR3 bases: TGTGCCAGCAGTGACACAGAACAGTCCACAGATACGCAGTATTTT. Translated: CASSDTEQSTDTQYF.

V and J are TRBV7-9 and TRBJ2-5, with unresolved D. From germline, CDR1 is SEHNR and CDR2 FQNEAQ (reference sequence). Trimming left V 5 bases short and J 5 bases short, with 6 bases between. The length of the CDR3 is 11 residues. The CDR3 DNA sequence: TGTGCCAGCAGCCCTCTGGAGACCCAGTACTTC. This translates into CASSPLETQYF.

V and J are TRBV6-6 and TRBJ2-3; weak D call: TRBD1 (7 bases). The CDR3 is made up of 13 amino acids. Trimming left V 6 bases short and J 6 bases short, with 13 bases between. Germline V gene lookup returns CDR1 MNHNY and CDR2 SVGAGI (reference sequence). CDR3: CASREGAGDTQYF. CDR3 sequence (DNA): TGTGCCAGCAGGGAGGGGGCAGGGGATACGCAGTATTTT.

CDR3 DNA: TGTGCCAGCAGCAGTTCTAGTTCTCCCCGTGACGAGCAGTACTTC. Encoded protein: CASSSSSSPRDEQYF. The chain combines TRBV21-1 with TRBJ2-7; TRBD2 is the table's D call, not checked against the DNA. TRBV21-1 is a pseudogene. The CDR3 is made up of 15 amino acids.

The chain employs TRBV5-1 and TRBJ1-2, with D possibly TRBD1 on 6 matching bases. The ends were cut back, 4 bases at V and 0 bases at J, with 13 bases in the middle. This CDR3 contains 15 residues. CDR1 is SGHRS and CDR2 is YFSETQ in the germline V gene. CDR3 protein: CASSTGQSANYGYTF. The CDR3 DNA follows: TGCGCCAGCAGCACCGGACAGTCAGCTAACTATGGCTACACCTTC.

This rearrangement joins TRBV7-3 to TRBJ1-1; D remains unclear. The CDR3 sequence is 13 residues long. The germline V gene encodes CDR1 SGHTA and CDR2 FQGTGA. The V end was cut by 3 bases, the J end by 1 base, with 6 bases between. In DNA, the CDR3 is TGTGCCAGCAGCTTTTCAGGGAACACTGAAGCTTTCTTT. It codes for CASSFSGNTEAFF.

The chain uses TRBV5-3 and TRBJ2-3, with a weak D call TRBD2 (6 bases). TRBV5-3 is treated as an ORF (open reading frame) with a function not yet certain. The CDR3 sequence is 13 residues long. The ends were cut back, 3 bases at V and 11 bases at J, with 16 bases in the middle. CDR3: CARSWGVAGRQYF. The CDR3 nucleotides read TGTGCCAGAAGCTGGGGAGTGGCGGGGAGGCAGTATTTT.

This clone has just one count. The rearrangement uses TRBV10-3 and TRBJ1-6, with 7 bases that match TRBD1. This CDR3 is 14 amino acids long. With 8 bases clipped from V and 0 bases from J, the junction kept 1 base outside the gene matches. CDR1 and CDR2 (germline): ENHRY, SYGVKD. The CDR3 region has the DNA TGTGCCATCCGGGACAGCTCCTATAATTCACCCCTCCACTTT. This gives the protein CAIRDSSYNSPLHF.